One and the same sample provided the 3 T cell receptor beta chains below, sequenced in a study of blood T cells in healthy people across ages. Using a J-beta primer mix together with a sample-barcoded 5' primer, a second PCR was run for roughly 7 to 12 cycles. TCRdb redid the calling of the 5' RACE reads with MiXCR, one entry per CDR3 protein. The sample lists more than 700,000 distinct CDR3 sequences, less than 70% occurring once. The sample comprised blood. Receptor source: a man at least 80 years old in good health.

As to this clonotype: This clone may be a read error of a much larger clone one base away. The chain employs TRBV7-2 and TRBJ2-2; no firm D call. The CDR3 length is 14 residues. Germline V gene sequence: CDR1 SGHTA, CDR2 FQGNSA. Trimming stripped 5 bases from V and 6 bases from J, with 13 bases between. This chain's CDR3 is CTSSQARLAGELFF. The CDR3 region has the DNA TGTACCAGCAGCCAAGCCAGGCTGGCCGGGGAGCTGTTTTTT.

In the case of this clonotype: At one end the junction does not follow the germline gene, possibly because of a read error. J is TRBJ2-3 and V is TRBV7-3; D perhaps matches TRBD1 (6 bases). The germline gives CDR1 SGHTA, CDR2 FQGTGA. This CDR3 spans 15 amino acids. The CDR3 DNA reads TGTGCCAGCAGCTTGGGGGCGTATAGCACAGATGCGCAGTATTTT. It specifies CASSLGAYSTDAQYF. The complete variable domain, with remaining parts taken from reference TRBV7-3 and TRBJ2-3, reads GAGVSQTPSNKVTEKGKYVELRCDPISGHTALYWYRQSLGQGPEFLIYFQGTGAADDSGLPNDRFFAVRPEGSVSTLKIQRTERGDSAVYLCASSLGAYSTDAQYFGPGTRLTVL.

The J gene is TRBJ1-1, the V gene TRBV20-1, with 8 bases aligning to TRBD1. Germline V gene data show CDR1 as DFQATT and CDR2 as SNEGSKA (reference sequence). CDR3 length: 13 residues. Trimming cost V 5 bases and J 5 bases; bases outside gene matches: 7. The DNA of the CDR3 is TGCAGTGCTCCCCGGACAGGGATTACTGAAGCTTTCTTT. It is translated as CSAPRTGITEAFF.